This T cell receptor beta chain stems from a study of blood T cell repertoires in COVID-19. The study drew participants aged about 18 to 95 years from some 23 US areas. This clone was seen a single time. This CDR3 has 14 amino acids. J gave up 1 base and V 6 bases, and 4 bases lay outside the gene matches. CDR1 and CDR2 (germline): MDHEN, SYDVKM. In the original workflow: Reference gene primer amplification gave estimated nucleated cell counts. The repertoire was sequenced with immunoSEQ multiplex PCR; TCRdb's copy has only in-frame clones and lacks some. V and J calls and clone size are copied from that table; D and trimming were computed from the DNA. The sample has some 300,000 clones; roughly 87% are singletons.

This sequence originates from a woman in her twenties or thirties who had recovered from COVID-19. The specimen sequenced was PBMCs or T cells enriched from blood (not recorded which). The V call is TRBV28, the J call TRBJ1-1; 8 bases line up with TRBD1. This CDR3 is CASSWGTGNTEAFF. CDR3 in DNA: TGTGCCAGCAGCTGGGGGACAGGGAACACTGAAGCTTTCTTT.